This TCR beta chain originates from a study of cytomegalovirus exposure and HLA in healthy donors. For the study at large: Tens of millions of unique TCRs, all from HLA-typed donors, were included in an early release of the data.

PCR was performed using 60 Vbeta and 13 Jbeta primers. Using immunoSEQ multiplex PCR, the repertoire was profiled, and TCRdb retains in-frame clones only, with some absent. The table includes 65,000 to 90,000 clones, more than 80% detected once. Study-level points and caveats: Some TCR beta chains (about 170 of them) were listed as cytomegalovirus-associated.

Concerning this clone: The antigen remains undetermined.

The TCR sequence derives from a woman under 40 in good health and CMV-seronegative. The sequenced sample was PBMCs.

As DNA, the CDR3 is TGTGCCAGCAGCATTAGAGATAACTATGGCTACACCTTC. Protein sequence: CASSIRDNYGYTF. This rearrangement joins TRBV28 to TRBJ1-2; D unclear. This CDR3 is 13 amino acids long. The V and J ends lost 6 bases and 1 base respectively, with 9 bases between them. Germline CDR1 reads MDHEN; CDR2 reads SYDVKM.